Shown below are 20 T cell receptor beta chains from a single sample sequenced in a study of regulatory and conventional T cells in RAG deficiency. TCRdb keeps only in-frame clones here, not all; method: immunoSEQ multiplex PCR. The sample lists roughly 34,000 clones; about 70% were seen once. The sorted conventional CD4+ T cells were CD25-low and CD127-high, with genomic DNA sequenced. This sample was shared with a second study, whose subject was regulatory T cells. As reported in that work: Primers: 52 TRBV forward and 13 TRBJ reverse.

The sample comprised CD4+ effector T cells sorted from blood. Receptors were obtained from a human donor in good health.

This chain uses TRBV19 with TRBJ1-3, with D perhaps TRBD1 (5 bases). This CDR3 spans 18 amino acids. V was shortened by 1 base and J by 0 bases, with 16 bases between the two germline ends. The germline CDR1 and CDR2 sequences are LNHDA and SQIVND (reference sequence). CDR3 coding DNA: TGTGCCAGTAGTATAGTCCCGGGACGGAAGGCCTCTGGAAACACCATATATTTT. Amino acid sequence: CASSIVPGRKASGNTIYF.

The rearrangement links TRBV10-3 to TRBJ2-7; a possible D gene is TRBD2 (6 bases). Trimming took off 0 bases at V and 8 bases at J, with 8 bases between the two ends. This CDR3 is built from 12 residues. CDR1 and CDR2 from the germline V gene are ENHRY and SYGVKD. The CDR3 bases are TGTGCCATCAGTGAGTCGGGGAGGAAGCAGTACTTC. Encoded protein: CAISESGRKQYF.

J is TRBJ1-1 and V is TRBV7-9; no definite D call. Germline V gene data show CDR1 as SEHNR and CDR2 as FQNEAQ (reference sequence). CDR3 length: 12 residues. V was shortened by 1 base and J by 9 bases, with 9 bases between the two germline ends. The CDR3 protein is CASSLVEGKAFF. The CDR3 nucleotides read TGTGCCAGCAGCTTAGTAGAAGGGAAAGCTTTCTTT. Full variable domain (missing parts from reference TRBV7-9 and TRBJ1-1): DTGVSQNPRHKITKRGQNVTFRCDPISEHNRLYWYRQTLGQGPEFLTYFQNEAQLEKSRLLSDRFSAERPKGSFSTLEIQRTEQGDSAMYLCASSLVEGKAFFGQGTRLTVV.

The chain is built from TRBV25-1 and TRBJ1-3, with D uncertain. Looked up from germline, CDR1 is MGHDK and CDR2 is SYGVNS. V was pared by 2 bases and J by 2 bases, with 7 bases between. CDR3 size: 14 residues. CDR3 residues: CASSERGAGNTIYF. The CDR3 nucleotides read TGTGCCAGCAGTGAACGGGGAGCTGGAAACACCATATATTTT.

The V gene is TRBV10-1, the J gene TRBJ2-7, with no clear D. V shed 0 bases and J shed 6 bases, with 9 bases lying between them. CDR1 WNHNN and CDR2 SYGVQD come from the germline V gene (reference sequence). This CDR3 comprises 13 residues. CDR3 loop: CASSESLGSEQYF. As DNA, the CDR3 is TGCGCCAGCAGTGAGTCGTTAGGCTCCGAGCAGTACTTC.

The chain joins TRBV5-1 to TRBJ1-2; D is undetermined. V gave up 4 bases and J gave up 5 bases, with 12 bases separating them. From germline, CDR1 is SGHRS and CDR2 YFSETQ. CDR3 length equals 13 residues. The CDR3, as DNA: TGCGCCAGCAGCCCGCGGGCAGATTATGGCTACACCTTC. Protein product: CASSPRADYGYTF.

This chain uses TRBV6-5 with TRBJ1-1, with 10 positions matching TRBD1. Germline values: CDR1 MNHEY, CDR2 SVGAGI. The CDR3 consists of 13 residues. V lost 10 bases and J lost 6; bases outside the gene matches: 8. The CDR3 here is CATGDRGNAEAFF. CDR3 DNA: TGTGCCACCGGGGACAGGGGTAACGCTGAAGCTTTCTTT.

The chain has TRBV5-4 and TRBJ2-2; 12 bases map to TRBD2. V lost 4 bases, J lost 5 bases, and 9 bases stayed unmatched. The germline V gene encodes CDR1 SGHNT and CDR2 YYREEE (reference sequence). The CDR3 runs 17 residues. CDR3 sequence reads: CASSPRRLAGGTGELFF. The CDR3 nucleotides read TGTGCCAGCAGCCCACGGAGGCTAGCGGGGGGGACCGGGGAGCTGTTTTTT.

The V call is TRBV19, the J call TRBJ2-7; tentatively, D is TRBD1 (5 bases). This CDR3 spans 13 amino acids. The V gene lost 5 bases and the J gene lost 2 bases, with 10 bases spanning the gap. Germline-derived CDR1 and CDR2 are LNHDA and SQIVND (reference sequence). The CDR3 DNA follows: TGTGCCAGTAGTTCCCGGACACCCTACGAGCAGTACTTC. The encoded protein is CASSSRTPYEQYF.

The genes are TRBV5-5 and TRBJ2-7, with 8 bases that match TRBD1. With 3 bases clipped from V and 1 base from J, the junction kept 12 bases outside the gene matches. This CDR3 is built from 17 residues. Germline CDR1 reads SGHKS; CDR2 reads YYEKEE (reference sequence). DNA of the CDR3: TGTGCCAGCAGCTCCCAACTGTACAGGGGGGTATCCTACGAGCAGTACTTC. It is translated as CASSSQLYRGVSYEQYF. The full variable domain, rest sourced from reference TRBV5-5 and TRBJ2-7, is DAGVTQSPTHLIKTRGQQVTLRCSPISGHKSVSWYQQVLGQGPQFIFQYYEKEERGRGNFPDRFSARQFPNYSSELNVNALLLGDSALYLCASSSQLYRGVSYEQYFGPGTRLTVT.

The chain couples TRBV7-2 to TRBJ1-5, with D tentatively TRBD1 (5 bases). The germline CDR1 and CDR2 sequences are SGHTA and FQGNSA. This CDR3 spans 12 amino acids. Between the trimmed V and J ends, which lost 2 bases and 7 bases, there was a span of 6 bases. The CDR3 here is CASSLRDQPQHF. In DNA, the CDR3 is TGTGCCAGCAGCTTAAGGGACCAGCCCCAGCATTTT.

DNA for the CDR3: TGCGCCAGCAGCCCCACAGGGGGGGACTACGAGCAGTACTTC. It yields the protein CASSPTGGDYEQYF. This chain connects TRBV5-1 to TRBJ2-7, with D possibly being TRBD1 (8 bases). The CDR3 length is 14 residues. With 4 bases removed from V and 3 bases from J, the gap between germline ends came to 14 bases. The germline V gene encodes CDR1 SGHRS and CDR2 YFSETQ. The entire variable domain, with the rest obtained from reference TRBV5-1 and TRBJ2-7, is as follows: KAGVTQTPRYLIKTRGQQVTLSCSPISGHRSVSWYQQTPGQGLQFLFEYFSETQRNKGNFPGRFSGRQFSNSRSEMNVSTLELGDSALYLCASSPTGGDYEQYFGPGTRLTVT.

This chain's CDR3 is CASSFQGARDTQYF. The DNA of the CDR3 is TGCGCCAGCAGCTTCCAGGGGGCTAGAGATACGCAGTATTTT. The V gene is TRBV5-1, the J gene TRBJ2-3; the match to TRBD1 covers 8 bases. Germline CDR1 is SGHRS and CDR2 is YFSETQ. The CDR3 has 14 amino acids. Unmatched junction bases numbered 4, after V lost 2 bases and J lost 5 bases.

The V and J genes are TRBV5-1 and TRBJ1-1; D ambiguous. Germline lookup yields CDR1 SGHRS and CDR2 YFSETQ. Trimming took off 0 bases at V and 2 bases at J, with 8 bases between the two ends. This CDR3 region has 14 residues. The CDR3 reads CASSLDTVNTEAFF. The CDR3 region has the DNA TGCGCCAGCAGCTTGGACACAGTCAACACTGAAGCTTTCTTT.

The rearrangement uses TRBV5-1 and TRBJ1-3; TRBD1 is a possible D gene (6 bases). This CDR3 is 15 amino acids long. CDR1 and CDR2 from the germline V gene are SGHRS and YFSETQ. V lost 3 bases and J 3 bases, leaving 13 bases between the germline ends. The CDR3 nucleotides read TGCGCCAGCAGCTCGACAGGTCCTATTGGAAACACCATATATTTT. This sequence encodes CASSSTGPIGNTIYF.

The V gene is TRBV9, the J gene TRBJ2-3; 7 bases agree with TRBD2. The V gene end was trimmed by 2 bases and the J gene end by 5 bases; junction bases not matched to a gene: 5. Per the germline V gene, CDR1 is SGDLS and CDR2 is YYNGEE. This CDR3 comprises 14 residues. As DNA, the CDR3 is TGTGCCAGCAGCGTTAGGACTAGTCTAGATACGCAGTATTTT. Translated, it gives CASSVRTSLDTQYF.

This chain's CDR3 is CASSLYSSGQETQYF. In DNA, the CDR3 is TGTGCCAGCAGCTTATATTCTAGCGGGCAAGAGACCCAGTACTTC. This chain joins TRBV7-6 and TRBJ2-5; 8 bases agree with TRBD2. Germline values: CDR1 SGHVS, CDR2 FNYEAQ. Trimming took 2 bases from V and 2 from J; bases not matched to a gene: 4. There are 15 residues in the CDR3.

This chain links TRBV4-1 with TRBJ2-3; D might be TRBD2 (6 bases). The CDR3 has 16 residues. The V end was cut by 6 bases, the J end by 0 bases, with 16 bases between. Germline CDR1 and CDR2: MGHRA and YSYEKL. CDR3 in amino acids: CASRSGLPSSTDTQYF. In DNA, the CDR3 is TGCGCCAGCAGATCGGGACTCCCTTCTAGCACAGATACGCAGTATTTT.

The V call is TRBV5-1, the J call TRBJ2-7; the match to TRBD1 covers 8 bases. Germline V CDR1 and CDR2: SGHRS, YFSETQ. With 4 bases clipped from V and 2 bases from J, the junction kept 8 bases outside the gene matches. This CDR3 comprises 15 residues. The CDR3 loop reads CASSPRQGTTYEQYF. The CDR3 DNA reads TGCGCCAGCAGCCCAAGACAGGGGACAACCTACGAGCAGTACTTC.

The chain joins TRBV30 to TRBJ1-2; D is perhaps TRBD1 (5 bases). V was pared by 3 bases and J by 2 bases, with 16 bases between. The CDR3 covers 15 residues. Germline V gene sequence: CDR1 GTSNPN, CDR2 SVGIG (reference sequence). The CDR3 loop is CAWRKLGELNYGYTF. DNA of the CDR3: TGTGCCTGGAGAAAACTAGGGGAACTGAACTATGGCTACACCTTC.